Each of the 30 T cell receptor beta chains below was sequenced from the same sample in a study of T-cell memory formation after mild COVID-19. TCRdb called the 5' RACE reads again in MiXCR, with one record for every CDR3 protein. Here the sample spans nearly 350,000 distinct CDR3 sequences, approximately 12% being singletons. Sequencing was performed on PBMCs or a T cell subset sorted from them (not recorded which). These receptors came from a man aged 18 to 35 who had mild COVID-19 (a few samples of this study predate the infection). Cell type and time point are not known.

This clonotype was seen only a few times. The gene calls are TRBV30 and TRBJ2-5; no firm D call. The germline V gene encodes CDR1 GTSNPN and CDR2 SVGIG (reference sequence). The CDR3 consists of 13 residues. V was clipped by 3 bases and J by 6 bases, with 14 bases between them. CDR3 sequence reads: CAWRMVVVQTQYF. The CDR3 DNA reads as TGTGCCTGGAGGATGGTAGTTGTGCAGACCCAGTACTTC.

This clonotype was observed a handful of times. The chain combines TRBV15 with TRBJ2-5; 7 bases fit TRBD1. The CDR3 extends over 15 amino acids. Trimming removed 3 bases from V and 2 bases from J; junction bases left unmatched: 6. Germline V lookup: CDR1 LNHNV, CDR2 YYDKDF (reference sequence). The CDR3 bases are TGTGCCACCAGCAGCGTAGGGGGCGGGCAAGAGACCCAGTACTTC. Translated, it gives CATSSVGGGQETQYF. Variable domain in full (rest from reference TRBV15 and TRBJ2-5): DAMVIQNPRYQVTQFGKPVTLSCSQTLNHNVMYWYQQKSSQAPKLLFHYYDKDFNNEADTPDNFQSRRPNTSFCFLDIRSPGLGDTAMYLCATSSVGGGQETQYFGPGTRLLVL.

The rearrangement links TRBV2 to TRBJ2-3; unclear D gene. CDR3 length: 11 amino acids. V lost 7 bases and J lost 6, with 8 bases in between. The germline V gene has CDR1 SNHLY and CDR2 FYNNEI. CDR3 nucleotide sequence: TGTGCCAGCACTACCCTGGATACGCAGTATTTT. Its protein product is CASTTLDTQYF.

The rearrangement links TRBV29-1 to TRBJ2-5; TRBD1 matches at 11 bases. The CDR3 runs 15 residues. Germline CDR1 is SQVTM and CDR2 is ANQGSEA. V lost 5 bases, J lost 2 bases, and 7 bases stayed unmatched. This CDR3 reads CSVTPGTGGQETQYF. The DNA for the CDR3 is TGCAGCGTTACACCGGGGACAGGGGGTCAAGAGACCCAGTACTTC.

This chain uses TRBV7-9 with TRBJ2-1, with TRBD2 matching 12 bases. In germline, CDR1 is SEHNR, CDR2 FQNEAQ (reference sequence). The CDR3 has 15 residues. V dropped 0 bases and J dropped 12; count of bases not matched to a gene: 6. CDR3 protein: CASSLALGTSGRQFF. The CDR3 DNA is TGTGCCAGCAGCTTAGCGCTCGGGACTAGCGGGCGGCAGTTCTTC.

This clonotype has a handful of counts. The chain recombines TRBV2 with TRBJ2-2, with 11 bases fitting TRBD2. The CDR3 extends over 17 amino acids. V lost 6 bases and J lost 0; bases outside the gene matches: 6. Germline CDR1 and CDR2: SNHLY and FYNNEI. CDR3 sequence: CASRPTSGNPNTGELFF. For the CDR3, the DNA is TGTGCCAGCAGGCCGACTAGCGGGAATCCGAACACCGGGGAGCTGTTTTTT.

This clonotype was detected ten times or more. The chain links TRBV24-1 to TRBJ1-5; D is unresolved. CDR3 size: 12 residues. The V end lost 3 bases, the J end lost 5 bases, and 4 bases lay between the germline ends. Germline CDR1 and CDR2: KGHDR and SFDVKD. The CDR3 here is CATSDVDQPQHF. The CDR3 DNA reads TGTGCCACCAGTGATGTTGATCAGCCCCAGCATTTT.

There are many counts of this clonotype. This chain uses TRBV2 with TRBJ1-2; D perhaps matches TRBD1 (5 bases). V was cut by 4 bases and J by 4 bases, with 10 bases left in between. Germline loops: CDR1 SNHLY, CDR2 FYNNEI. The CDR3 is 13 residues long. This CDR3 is CASSAGGGYGYTF. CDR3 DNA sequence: TGTGCCAGCAGTGCGGGGGGTGGCTATGGCTACACCTTC.

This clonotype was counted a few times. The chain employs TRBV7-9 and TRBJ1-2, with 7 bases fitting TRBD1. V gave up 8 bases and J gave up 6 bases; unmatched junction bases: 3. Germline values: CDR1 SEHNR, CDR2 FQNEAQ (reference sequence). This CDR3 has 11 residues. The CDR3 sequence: CASVQGNGYTF. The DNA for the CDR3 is TGTGCCAGCGTACAGGGGAATGGCTACACCTTC.

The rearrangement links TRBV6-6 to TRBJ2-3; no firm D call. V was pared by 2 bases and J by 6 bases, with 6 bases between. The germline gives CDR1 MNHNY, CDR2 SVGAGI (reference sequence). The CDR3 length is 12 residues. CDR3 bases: TGTGCCAGCAGTTACGATCGTGATACGCAGTATTTT. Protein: CASSYDRDTQYF.

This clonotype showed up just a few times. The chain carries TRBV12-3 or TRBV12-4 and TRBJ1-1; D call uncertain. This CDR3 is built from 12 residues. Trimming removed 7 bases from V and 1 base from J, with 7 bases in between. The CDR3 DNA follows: TGTGCCAGCATGTACGGGAACACTGAAGCTTTCTTT. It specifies CASMYGNTEAFF.

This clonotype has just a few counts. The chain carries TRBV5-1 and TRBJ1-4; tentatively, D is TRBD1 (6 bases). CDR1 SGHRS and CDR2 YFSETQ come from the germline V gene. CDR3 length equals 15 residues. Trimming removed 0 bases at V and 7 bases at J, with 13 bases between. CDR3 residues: CASSLEGGPFEKLFF. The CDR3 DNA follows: TGCGCCAGCAGCTTGGAAGGGGGGCCCTTTGAAAAACTGTTTTTT.

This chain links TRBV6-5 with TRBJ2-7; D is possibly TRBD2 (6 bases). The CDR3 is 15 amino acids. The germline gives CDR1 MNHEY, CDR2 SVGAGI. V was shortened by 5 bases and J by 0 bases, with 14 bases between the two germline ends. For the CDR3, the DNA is TGTGCCAGCAGTCCTACCGGGACTCTCTCCTACGAGCAGTACTTC. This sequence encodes CASSPTGTLSYEQYF.

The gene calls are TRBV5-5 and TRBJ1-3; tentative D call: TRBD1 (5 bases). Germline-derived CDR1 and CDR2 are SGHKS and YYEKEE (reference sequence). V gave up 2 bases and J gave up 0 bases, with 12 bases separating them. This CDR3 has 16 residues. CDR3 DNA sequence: TGTGCCAGCAGCTTAGATCCGGGGACCTCTGGAAACACCATATATTTT. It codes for CASSLDPGTSGNTIYF.

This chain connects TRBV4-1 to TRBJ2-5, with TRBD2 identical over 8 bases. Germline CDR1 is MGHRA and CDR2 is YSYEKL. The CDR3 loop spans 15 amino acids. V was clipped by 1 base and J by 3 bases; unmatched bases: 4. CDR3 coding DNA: TGCGCCAGCAGCCAAGCGGGGGGGTCTAAAGAGACCCAGTACTTC. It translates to CASSQAGGSKETQYF.

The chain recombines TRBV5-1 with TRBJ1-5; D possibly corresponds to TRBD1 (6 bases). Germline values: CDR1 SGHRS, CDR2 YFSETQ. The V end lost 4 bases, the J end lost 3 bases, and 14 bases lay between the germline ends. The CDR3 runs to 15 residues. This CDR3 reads CASSPYTGNNQPQHF. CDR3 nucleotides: TGCGCCAGCAGCCCCTATACAGGGAACAATCAGCCCCAGCATTTT.

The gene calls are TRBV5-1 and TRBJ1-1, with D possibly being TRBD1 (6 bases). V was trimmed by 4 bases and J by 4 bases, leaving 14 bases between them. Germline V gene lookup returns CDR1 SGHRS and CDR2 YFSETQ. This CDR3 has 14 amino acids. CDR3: CASSVAGVGTEAFF. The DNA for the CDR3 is TGCGCCAGCAGCGTTGCAGGGGTTGGCACTGAAGCTTTCTTT.

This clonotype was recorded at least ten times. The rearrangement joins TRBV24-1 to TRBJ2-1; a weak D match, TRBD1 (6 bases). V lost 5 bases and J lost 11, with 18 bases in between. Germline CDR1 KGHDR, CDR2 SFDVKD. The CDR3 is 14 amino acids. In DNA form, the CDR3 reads TGTGCCACCAGTGCCGGACAGACTCGGGGACAGCAGTTCTTC. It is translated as CATSAGQTRGQQFF.

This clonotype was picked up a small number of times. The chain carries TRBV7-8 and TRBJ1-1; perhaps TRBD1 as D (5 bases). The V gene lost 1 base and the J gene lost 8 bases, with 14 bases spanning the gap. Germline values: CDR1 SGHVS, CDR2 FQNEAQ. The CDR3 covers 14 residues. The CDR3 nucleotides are TGTGCCAGCAGCTTAGAACCAGGGACGGCCGAAGCTTTCTTT. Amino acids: CASSLEPGTAEAFF.

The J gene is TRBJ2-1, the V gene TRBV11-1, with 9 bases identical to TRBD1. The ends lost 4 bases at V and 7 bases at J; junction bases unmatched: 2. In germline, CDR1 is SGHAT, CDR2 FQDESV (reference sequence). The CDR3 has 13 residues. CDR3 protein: CASSSTGGNEQFF. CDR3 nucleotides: TGTGCCAGCAGCTCGACAGGGGGTAATGAGCAGTTCTTC.

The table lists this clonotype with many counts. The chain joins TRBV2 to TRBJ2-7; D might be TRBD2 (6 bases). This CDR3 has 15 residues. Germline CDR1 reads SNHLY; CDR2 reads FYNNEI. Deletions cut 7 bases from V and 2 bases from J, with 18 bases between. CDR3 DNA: TGTGCCAGCAATCGGCCGGGACTGCCAACCTACGAGCAGTACTTC. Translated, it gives CASNRPGLPTYEQYF.

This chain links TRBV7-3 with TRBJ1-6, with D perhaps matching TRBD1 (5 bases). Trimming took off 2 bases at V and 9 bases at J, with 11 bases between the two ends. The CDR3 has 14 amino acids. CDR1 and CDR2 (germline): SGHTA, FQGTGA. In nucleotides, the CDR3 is TGTGCCAGCAGCTTACGGGGGTTGGGTTCACCCCTCCACTTT. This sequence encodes CASSLRGLGSPLHF.

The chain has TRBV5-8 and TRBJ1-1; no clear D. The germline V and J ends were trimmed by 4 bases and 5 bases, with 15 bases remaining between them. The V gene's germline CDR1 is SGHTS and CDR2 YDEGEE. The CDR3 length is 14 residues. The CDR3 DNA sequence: TGTGCCAGCAGCCTGGAGAGGAGGAATACTGAAGCTTTCTTT. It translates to CASSLERRNTEAFF.

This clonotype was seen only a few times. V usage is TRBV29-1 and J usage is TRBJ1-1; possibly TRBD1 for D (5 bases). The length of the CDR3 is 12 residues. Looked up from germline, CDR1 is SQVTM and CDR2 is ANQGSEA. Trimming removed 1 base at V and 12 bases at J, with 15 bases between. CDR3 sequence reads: CSVEVSGESTFF. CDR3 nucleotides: TGCAGCGTTGAAGTTTCGGGGGAGTCGACTTTCTTT.

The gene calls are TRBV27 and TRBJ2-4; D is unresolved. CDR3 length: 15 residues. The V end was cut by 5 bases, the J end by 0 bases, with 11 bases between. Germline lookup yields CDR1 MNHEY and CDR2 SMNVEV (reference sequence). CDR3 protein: CASSETAIAKNIQYF. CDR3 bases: TGTGCCAGCAGTGAAACCGCAATAGCCAAAAACATTCAGTACTTC.

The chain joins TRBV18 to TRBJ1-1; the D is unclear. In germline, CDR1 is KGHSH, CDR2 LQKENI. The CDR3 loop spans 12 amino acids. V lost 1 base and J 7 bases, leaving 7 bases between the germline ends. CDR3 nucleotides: TGTGCCAGCTCACCACAATCTCTTGAAGCTTTCTTT. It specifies CASSPQSLEAFF.

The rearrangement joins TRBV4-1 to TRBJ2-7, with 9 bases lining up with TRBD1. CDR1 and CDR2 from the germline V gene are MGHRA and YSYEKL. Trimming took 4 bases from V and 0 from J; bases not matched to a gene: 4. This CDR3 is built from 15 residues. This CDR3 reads CASSRGQGSSYEQYF. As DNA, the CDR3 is TGCGCCAGCAGCCGAGGACAGGGGAGCTCCTACGAGCAGTACTTC.

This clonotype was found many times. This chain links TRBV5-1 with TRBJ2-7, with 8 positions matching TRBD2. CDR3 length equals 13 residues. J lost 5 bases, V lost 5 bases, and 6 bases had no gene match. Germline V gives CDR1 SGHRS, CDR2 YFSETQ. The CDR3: CASSGQRGNEQYF. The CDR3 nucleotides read TGCGCCAGCAGTGGGCAGCGGGGGAACGAGCAGTACTTC.

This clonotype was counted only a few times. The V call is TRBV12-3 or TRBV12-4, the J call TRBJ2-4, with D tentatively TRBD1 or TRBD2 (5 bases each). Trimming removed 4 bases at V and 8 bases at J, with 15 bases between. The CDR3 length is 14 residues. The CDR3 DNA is TGTGCCAGCAGTTGGACGGGACCTGGAGACATTCAGTACTTC. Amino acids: CASSWTGPGDIQYF.

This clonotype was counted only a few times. In DNA, the CDR3 is TGTGCCAGCAGTGGAGGGTGGGGCCATCAGCCCCAGCATTTT. Translation: CASSGGWGHQPQHF. V usage is TRBV6-2 or TRBV6-3 and J usage is TRBJ1-5; D may be TRBD1 (5 bases). CDR1 and CDR2 from the germline V gene are MNHEY and SVGEGT. The CDR3 spans 14 residues. Trimming took 5 bases from V and 5 from J, leaving 13 bases between them.